This T cell receptor (beta chain) is from a study of T cells in Graves' hyperthyroidism and ophthalmopathy. Study-wide results and limits: Model-based prediction identified ophthalmopathy a median around 6.7 months prior to its onset. In simple terms, a model built on 13 V-J features told ophthalmopathy apart from stable hyperthyroidism.

Clinical symptoms, serum thyroxine, TRAb, thyroid ultrasound and orbital computed tomography informed diagnoses. This clonotype was observed at least ten times. Antigen specificity is unknown. CDR3 size: 12 residues. In germline, CDR1 is DFQATT, CDR2 SNEGSKA (reference sequence). The V and J ends lost 4 bases and 5 bases respectively, with 12 bases between them. It was RNA transcripts that yielded the amplified TCR beta CDR3 regions. HTBI primers were used for first-round RT-PCR of the TCR CDR3. TCRdb re-derived calls from the multiplex PCR reads in MiXCR, one entry per CDR3 protein. The sample consists of approximately 380,000 distinct CDR3 sequences, approximately 19% of them appearing once.

The sequence derives from a woman between 18 and 29 years old with Graves' hyperthyroidism. This chain joins TRBV20-1 and TRBJ2-7; D gene ambiguous. Input material: blood. The CDR3 loop is CSAILGLDEQYF. CDR3 nucleotides: TGCAGTGCTATCCTAGGGCTGGACGAGCAGTACTTC.